This entry concerns a single T cell receptor beta chain. The target of this receptor is not known. Base qualities are missing; no much larger clone stands one base away. Using the deep immunoSEQ assay, TCR CDR3 regions were amplified from genomic DNA by multiplex PCR. Genomic DNA extracted from each cell subset was distributed evenly over all wells of several immunoSEQ 96-well plates, and each plate served as one replicate. For sorted subsets, approximately 200 ng of genomic DNA, equivalent to roughly 33,000 T cell genomes, went into each replicate PCR. Purified libraries were measured with a Qubit 3.0 fluorometer, size-checked on a Bioanalyzer 2100, and measured again with the KAPA Library Quantification kit. Every immunoSEQ 96-well plate was sequenced on a dedicated single-read 150-cycle Illumina NextSeq 550 flow cell. Per the source publication's procedure: The immunoSEQ output contained only junctional sequences without quality scores, so filtering could not match that applied to full-length reads. To assign V/J genes and CDR3, sequences were annotated using PyIR, a Python wrapper for IgBLAST v1.9, with IMGT germline references. Any read was removed if the V/J assignment was weak (E-value above 1e-6), the CDR3 was missing, or the read contained stop codons, out-of-frame junctions, or ambiguous translated residues. A V3J clonotype was defined by an identical inferred V gene, J gene, and CDR3 amino acid sequence. The percentage overlap between two repertoires was calculated by dividing the number of shared unique clonotypes by the size of the smaller repertoire. Three approaches were used to assess repertoire richness: RTK rarefaction, the Chao1 estimator, and Recon v2.1 estimates of unobserved clonotypes. OLGA was used to compute generation probabilities for all TCRbeta clonotypes that the gDNA method yielded from four donors. Drawn from immuneACCESS, this table holds only the in-frame rearrangements with V and J called that TCRdb kept. Clones are partly lost; checked studies trace under half to an unresolved V gene and leave the rest unexplained. That table furnishes V, J and clone size, whereas the DNA furnished D and trimming. The sample records about 680,000 clones, 92% of which are singletons. The top ten clonotypes cover about 24% of the sample.

For the CD8 naive samples, CD45RO-negative cells were positively selected for CCR7, yielding a CD45RA+CCR7+ population from which TemRA cells were excluded. Donors were healthy HIV-negative adults with no recently reported acute infections or vaccinations. Every donor was a Caucasian adult living in Nashville, Tennessee, USA. Blood was obtained by leukapheresis, after which PBMCs were separated by Ficoll-Histopaque density gradient centrifugation and cryopreserved in liquid nitrogen vapor phase. Purity and quantity of every magnetically sorted T cell population were checked by analytical flow cytometry. Genomic DNA was isolated from every sorted fraction and measured by UV absorbance on a Nanodrop 2000c. This sample was included in a study of shared clonotypes between healthy human individuals (dated by TCRdb to the early 2020s). As for the study more broadly: The cohort included three men and two women between 18 and 49 years of age. To increase sequencing depth and limit assay-specific biases, different laboratories used diverse techniques to prepare libraries and sequence TCR repertoires. Leukapheresis yielded between about 0.9 and 9 billion PBMCs per donor. Per donor, three plates each were used for CD4 naive and CD4 memory, two for CD8 naive, and one for CD8 memory. To estimate repertoire size and how much clonotype sharing occurs between individuals, the study deeply sequenced the blood TCR repertoires of about five healthy adults. The paper as a whole reports these results and caveats: Based on pairwise subsampling, the degree of clonotype sharing among donors was expected to be affected by sequencing depth. Incomplete sequencing was indicated by rarefaction of sorted-subset datasets, despite the large sequencing depth. Compared with non-shared clonotypes, the clonotypes found in all four sorted-subset donors had higher generation probabilities. Across a few donors, approximately 4.9% of naive CD4, 3% to 3.5% of naive CD8, 2.3% of memory CD4, and 0.4% to 0.45% of memory CD8 clonotypes were shared. Because the study included a small number of donors, the genetic and exposure-history diversity represented was limited. Estimated clonotype richness was generally larger for naive than for memory subsets. Sampling was restricted to blood, and TCR repertoires in tissues likely differ from the TCR repertoires found in blood.

Including the terminal cysteine and phenylalanine, the CDR3 comprises 16 residues. Only CDR3 DNA remains: 48 bases, in frame from the first base. CDR1 and CDR2 (SGHNT, YYREEE) derive from the germline V gene (reference sequence). From V the trimming removes 2 bases and from J it removes 8 bases, while the gene matches leave 13 bases of the junction unaccounted for. The specimen was naive CD8+ T cells sorted from blood. This sample's cell subset or site label indicates: CD45RA+CCR7+. Recombination joined TRBV5-4 with TRBJ1-2; TRBD1 agrees with 9 junctional bases. The sequence was obtained from a man aged 25-40 years in good health. The CDR3 region reads CASSFTGTGLLFGYTF. The bases are TGTGCCAGCAGCTTTACCGGGACAGGGCTTCTCTTCGGCTACACCTTC. With the rest looked up from the reference TRBV5-4 and TRBJ1-2 genes rather than sequenced, the full variable domain is ETGVTQSPTHLIKTRGQQVTLRCSSQSGHNTVSWYQQALGQGPQFIFQYYREEENGRGNFPPRFSGLQFPNYSSELNVNALELDDSALYLCASSFTGTGLLFGYTFGSGTRLTVV.